The present T cell receptor (beta chain) was sequenced within a study of T cells in Graves' hyperthyroidism and ophthalmopathy. The germline CDR1 and CDR2 sequences are ENHRY and SYGVKD. The CDR3 contains 13 residues. Trimming took 1 base from V and 1 from J, leaving 3 bases between them. TCR beta CDR3 region amplification was performed from RNA transcripts. The HTBI primer set was used in a first-round RT-PCR of the TCR CDR3. A single record per CDR3 protein comes from TCRdb applying MiXCR to the multiplex PCR reads. Seen here are a few hundred thousand distinct CDR3 sequences, roughly 22% observed once, and the top ten hold roughly 60%. This clonotype was counted between two and nine times. Its specificity is not known. Each person with ophthalmopathy scored at least 3 on the Clinical Activity Score, reached NOSPECS grade 4 or higher, and had been ill under 3 months. PBMCs stemmed from 8.5 to 10 ml fresh peripheral blood.

Study-wide points: Blood also contained most expanded thyroid clonotypes above 0.001.

Sequencing used blood. The chain uses TRBV10-3 and TRBJ2-3; D is undetermined. The receptor was isolated from a man younger than 45 with Graves' ophthalmopathy. CDR3 in amino acids: CAISEYRTDTQYF. CDR3 coding DNA: TGTGCCATCAGTGAGTACCGCACAGATACGCAGTATTTT.